This T cell receptor beta chain came from a study of blood T cell repertoires in COVID-19. Profiling relied on immunoSEQ multiplex PCR, and the TCRdb table lists in-frame clones only, not all of them. The repertoire has fewer than 250,000 clones, about 84% of them found once; the top ten carry approximately 7.4%. The CDR3 extends over 15 amino acids. The germline V gene encodes CDR1 MNHEY and CDR2 SVGAGI. Trimming stripped 10 bases from V and 5 bases from J, with 23 bases between. The TCR sequence derives from a woman in her thirties or forties with acute COVID-19. The chain links TRBV6-5 to TRBJ2-5; D gene ambiguous. Sample: PBMCs or T cells enriched from blood (not recorded which). The DNA of the CDR3 is TGTGCCACCTGTTATAGACTGGCGATTTTGGAGACCCAGTACTTC. Protein product: CATCYRLAILETQYF.